These T cell receptor beta chains were read from a single sample in a study of siplizumab effects on memory and regulatory T cells. The protocol was immunoSEQ multiplex PCR, while the TCRdb copy is restricted to in-frame clones and leaves out a portion. This sample has tens of thousands of clones, with 75% to 90% found just once. Sequenced: Tregs sorted from blood. The receptors were sampled from a human donor in good health. The conserved cysteine and the conserved F or W are not part of the CDR3 here.

>TRBV29-1
SVEDRRNTEAF
>TRBV30
AWNMGRGGEKLF
>TRBV27
ASSTPAGGIGELF
>TRBV10-2
ASGGTDNSPLH
>TRBV2
ASMGQRERSYEQY
>TRBV27
ASSLGVSYT
>TRBV11-3
ASSLNTEAF
>TRBV18
ASSPGGRYNEQF
>TRBV5-4
ASSSLSYGYT
>TRBV7-9
ASSSRLGSGNTIY
>TRBV30
AWRPFHNEQF
>TRBV6-5
ASSYVSGDQPQH
>TRBV7-3
ASSLGLAGSYEQY
>TRBV2
ASKEIQETQY
>TRBV14
ASSQGWETQY
>TRBV5-5
ATRREGLRQGEQF
>TRBV10-1
ASSLHGTDTQY
>TRBV7-8
ASSFGTSGTDTQY
>TRBV2
ASVGQGVVETQY
>TRBV4-2
ASSQDRGQGLYEQY
>TRBV6-5
ASSFRGPKTDTQY
>TRBV7-2
ASSTQGGTGYGYT
>TRBV30
AWSGLGYEQY
>TRBV5-4
ASSLEAGHGYT
>TRBV6-5
ASSYFGRGNSPLH
>TRBV18
ASSPYRGYTGELF
>TRBV5-5
ASSFPGLAGGPRVTQY